Shown below are 32 T cell receptor beta chains from a single sample sequenced in a study of CD8+ T cells in alopecia areata. cDNA serving as the sequencing template came from extracted, reverse transcribed RNA. Generated by immunoSEQ multiplex PCR, the TCRdb table keeps only in-frame clones and is missing some. The data show roughly 150,000 clones, with around 55% seen just once and around 5% held by the top ten. The source material was CD4+ T cells sorted from blood. The origin of the receptors is a human donor in good health.

The rearrangement uses TRBV27 and TRBJ2-3, with TRBD1 matching 9 bases. The CDR3 runs to 14 residues. Germline V gene sequence: CDR1 MNHEY, CDR2 SMNVEV (reference sequence). Unmatched junction bases numbered 9, after V lost 10 bases and J lost 4 bases. CDR3 loop: CATSPGQGPDTQYF. Here the CDR3 DNA reads TGTGCCACTTCCCCGGGACAGGGCCCAGATACGCAGTATTTT.

In this sample, this clone turned up a few times. This rearrangement joins TRBV29-1 to TRBJ2-3; the D is unclear. The CDR3 is made up of 12 amino acids. The germline V gene has CDR1 SQVTM and CDR2 ANQGSEA. The V and J ends lost 7 bases and 10 bases respectively, with 18 bases between them. CDR3 amino acids: CSAAPYTDAQYF. DNA for the CDR3: TGCAGCGCAGCCCCTTACACCGATGCGCAGTATTTT.

About this clone: Distinct nucleotide sequences in the sample also encode this CDR3. The J gene is TRBJ2-7, the V gene TRBV29-1; D could derive from TRBD1 or TRBD2 (5 bases each). CDR3 length equals 11 residues. CDR1 and CDR2 (germline): SQVTM, ANQGSEA. Trimming removed 4 bases at V and 3 bases at J, with 7 bases between. DNA for the CDR3: TGCAGCGTTGGGGGGAACTACGAGCAGTACTTC. Its protein product is CSVGGNYEQYF.

The V call is TRBV11-2, the J call TRBJ2-7; D possibly corresponds to TRBD1 (6 bases). The CDR3 is made up of 12 amino acids. Looked up from germline, CDR1 is SGHAT and CDR2 is FQNNGV. V dropped 2 bases and J dropped 10 bases, with 12 bases sitting between them. The CDR3 DNA is TGTGCCAGCAGCTTATCCGGACAGTCACAGTACTTC. Translation gives CASSLSGQSQYF.

There are a few counts of this clone. V and J are TRBV19 and TRBJ1-2, with a tentative D call TRBD1 (5 bases). The CDR3 totals 12 residues. V was clipped by 9 bases and J by 4 bases, with 12 bases between them. Germline-derived CDR1 and CDR2 are LNHDA and SQIVND (reference sequence). As DNA, the CDR3 is TGTGCCAGCGGAGGGGTCGTCTATGGCTACACCTTC. Residues: CASGGVVYGYTF. Together with reference TRBV19 and TRBJ1-2, the CDR3 gives the full variable domain: DGGITQSPKYLFRKEGQNVTLSCEQNLNHDAMYWYRQDPGQGLRLIYYSQIVNDFQKGDIAEGYSVSREKKESFPLTVTSAQKNPTAFYLCASGGVVYGYTFGSGTRLTVV.

The chain joins TRBV4-2 to TRBJ2-5; 13 bases match TRBD2. The CDR3 spans 16 residues. V gave up 4 bases and J gave up 3 bases; unmatched junction bases: 5. CDR1 is LGHNA, CDR2 YNFKEQ, per germline. The CDR3 sequence is CASSPGTSGTEETQYF. DNA for the CDR3: TGTGCCAGCAGCCCCGGGACTAGCGGGACAGAAGAGACCCAGTACTTC.

V gene TRBV12-2 combines with J gene TRBJ2-1; the table's D gene call, TRBD2, was not cross checked with the DNA. TRBV12-2 is flagged as a pseudogene. The CDR3 totals 16 residues. CDR3 sequence reads: CASRARAGMTYNEQFF. The DNA of the CDR3 is TGTGCAAGTCGCGCGAGAGCGGGAATGACCTACAATGAGCAGTTCTTC.

This clone turned up a few times. CDR3 region: CAWGLAGPNTQYF. The CDR3 DNA follows: TGTGCCTGGGGACTAGCGGGCCCTAATACGCAGTATTTT. The chain joins TRBV30 to TRBJ2-3; 11 bases are a match to TRBD2. This CDR3 is built from 13 residues. CDR1 is GTSNPN, CDR2 SVGIG, per germline (reference sequence). Trimming took 5 bases from V and 7 from J; bases not matched to a gene: 5. Full variable domain (missing parts from reference TRBV30 and TRBJ2-3): SQTIHQWPATLVQPVGSPLSLECTVEGTSNPNLYWYRQAAGRGLQLLFYSVGIGQISSEVPQNLSASRPQDRQFILSSKKLLLSDSGFYLCAWGLAGPNTQYFGPGTRLTVL.

The CDR3 reads CASSLDGRTVTGYTF. CDR3 nucleotide sequence: TGCGCCAGCAGCCTAGACGGCCGGACCGTGACAGGCTACACCTTC. The chain joins TRBV5-1 to TRBJ1-2; D gene uncertain. Germline V gene lookup returns CDR1 SGHRS and CDR2 YFSETQ. The CDR3 spans 15 residues. Trimming pared 4 bases from V and 8 bases from J, leaving 21 bases between.

V usage is TRBV20-1 and J usage is TRBJ1-1, with 9 bases lining up with TRBD1. The CDR3 is 11 amino acids. V trimming: 6 bases; J trimming: 9 bases; junction bases outside the gene matches: 5. The germline CDR1 and CDR2 sequences are DFQATT and SNEGSKA (reference sequence). The CDR3 region has the DNA TGCAGTGCAAGACAGGGGGGTAAAGCTTTCTTT. Protein product: CSARQGGKAFF.

To note about this clone: Just one base apart from a much larger clone, this may be a read error. The CDR3 sequence is CASSGTGRSYEQYF. CDR3 bases: TGTGCCAGCAGTGGGACAGGGAGGTCCTACGAGCAGTACTTC. This chain links TRBV6-6 with TRBJ2-7, with 9 nucleotides matching TRBD1. The CDR3 spans 14 residues. Germline CDR1 MNHNY, CDR2 SVGAGI (reference sequence). Germline trimming cut 5 bases from V and 1 base from J; bases unmatched to any gene: 3.

The chain carries TRBV18 and TRBJ2-1; no clear D. V was shortened by 3 bases and J by 9 bases, with 12 bases between the two germline ends. This CDR3 has 13 amino acids. Germline V gene lookup returns CDR1 KGHSH and CDR2 LQKENI. The chain's CDR3 is CASSPTPVGEQFF. The CDR3 nucleotides are TGTGCCAGCTCACCTACCCCTGTTGGTGAGCAGTTCTTC.

The chain recombines TRBV27 with TRBJ1-1; D is undetermined. From germline, CDR1 is MNHEY and CDR2 SMNVEV (reference sequence). The CDR3 has 13 amino acids. Trimming took off 5 bases at V and 5 bases at J, with 12 bases between the two ends. In DNA form, the CDR3 reads TGTGCCAGCAGTCAAACACCAATTACTGAAGCTTTCTTT. It is translated as CASSQTPITEAFF.

This chain connects TRBV29-1 to TRBJ2-2; 7 bases agree with TRBD2. Germline-derived CDR1 and CDR2 are SQVTM and ANQGSEA. V lost 7 bases and J lost 7; bases outside the gene matches: 12. There are 14 residues in the CDR3. The CDR3 DNA sequence: TGCAGCGCCTACCGGGACTACTTGGACGGGGAGCTGTTTTTT. As protein: CSAYRDYLDGELFF.

The gene calls are TRBV9 and TRBJ2-3; tentative D call: TRBD2 (6 bases). In germline, CDR1 is SGDLS, CDR2 YYNGEE. The CDR3 length is 15 residues. V lost 0 bases to trimming and J lost 5 bases, with 13 bases between them. The CDR3 is CASSVDGTHQDTQYF. As DNA, the CDR3 is TGTGCCAGCAGCGTAGACGGGACTCATCAAGATACGCAGTATTTT.

This clone occurred once. The sample holds other DNA sequences that translate to the same CDR3. The V gene is TRBV29-1, the J gene TRBJ1-1; D is unresolved. Trimming took 4 bases from V and 1 from J, leaving 7 bases between them. Germline V CDR1 and CDR2: SQVTM, ANQGSEA. The CDR3 length is 12 residues. Here the CDR3 DNA reads TGCAGCGTTGTGGCGGGGAACACTGAAGCTTTCTTT. This sequence encodes CSVVAGNTEAFF.

The gene calls are TRBV29-1 and TRBJ2-7, with 10 bases identical to TRBD2. V dropped 2 bases and J dropped 4; count of bases not matched to a gene: 2. Germline values: CDR1 SQVTM, CDR2 ANQGSEA. There are 13 residues in the CDR3. The CDR3: CSVEILAGYEQYF. CDR3 DNA sequence: TGCAGCGTTGAAATACTAGCGGGGTACGAGCAGTACTTC.

The chain is built from TRBV25-1 and TRBJ2-5, with D possibly matching TRBD2 (5 bases). Trimming removed 5 bases from V and 9 bases from J, with 19 bases in between. The length of the CDR3 is 14 residues. The germline V gene has CDR1 MGHDK and CDR2 SYGVNS. The CDR3 reads CASSLPGPHGAQYF. The CDR3 DNA reads as TGTGCCAGCAGTCTACCTGGACCGCACGGGGCCCAGTACTTC. Full variable domain (outside the CDR3, taken from reference TRBV25-1 and TRBJ2-5): EADIYQTPRYLVIGTGKKITLECSQTMGHDKMYWYQQDPGMELHLIHYSYGVNSTEKGDLSSESTVSRIRTEHFPLTLESARPSHTSQYLCASSLPGPHGAQYFGPGTRLLVL.

This rearrangement joins TRBV6-5 to TRBJ2-7; D is perhaps TRBD2 (6 bases). This CDR3 comprises 15 residues. The germline gives CDR1 MNHEY, CDR2 SVGAGI. V was clipped by 6 bases and J by 3 bases, with 18 bases between them. CDR3 sequence (DNA): TGTGCCAGCAGCCATCCAACGGAGGGATTCTACGAGCAGTACTTC. Residues: CASSHPTEGFYEQYF.

About this clone itself: Other DNA sequences in the same sample also yield this CDR3. This chain links TRBV7-8 with TRBJ1-5; D gene uncertain. Trimming removed 0 bases at V and 5 bases at J, with 5 bases between. The V gene's germline CDR1 is SGHVS and CDR2 FQNEAQ. The CDR3 totals 13 residues. Written as DNA, the CDR3 is TGTGCCAGCAGCTTAGCTCTTGATCAGCCCCAGCATTTT. Translating it yields CASSLALDQPQHF. The full variable domain, completed using reference TRBV7-8 and TRBJ1-5, is GAGVSQSPRYKVAKRGQDVALRCDPISGHVSLFWYQQALGQGPEFLTYFQNEAQLDKSGLPSDRFFAERPEGSVSTLKIQRTQQEDSAVYLCASSLALDQPQHFGDGTRLSIL.

V and J are TRBV5-4 and TRBJ2-2; D possibly uses TRBD1 or TRBD2 (6 bases each). Germline assignment: CDR1 SGHNT and CDR2 YYREEE (reference sequence). Trimming pared 3 bases from V and 4 bases from J, leaving 16 bases between. This CDR3 is built from 16 residues. CDR3 sequence: CASSWGAQGSTGELFF. DNA for the CDR3: TGTGCCAGCAGCTGGGGGGCGCAGGGGAGCACCGGGGAGCTGTTTTTT.

This clone appeared a single time. The rearrangement links TRBV18 to TRBJ2-7, with 7 bases aligning to TRBD1. In germline, CDR1 is KGHSH, CDR2 LQKENI. J lost 5 bases, V lost 6 bases, and 7 bases had no gene match. The CDR3 length is 13 residues. This CDR3 reads CASSPDRVHEQYF. CDR3 bases: TGTGCCAGCTCCCCAGACAGGGTCCACGAGCAGTACTTC.

The chain links TRBV7-9 to TRBJ1-1; weak D call: TRBD1 (5 bases). Germline CDR1 is SEHNR and CDR2 is FQNEAQ (reference sequence). V was shortened by 8 bases and J by 0 bases, with 13 bases between the two germline ends. The CDR3 spans 14 residues. Here the CDR3 reads CASAGKVMNTEAFF. DNA for the CDR3: TGTGCCAGCGCAGGGAAAGTCATGAACACTGAAGCTTTCTTT.

The V call is TRBV29-1, the J call TRBJ2-1, with TRBD2 matching 12 bases. Germline V gene sequence: CDR1 SQVTM, CDR2 ANQGSEA. The CDR3 extends over 15 amino acids. V shed 6 bases, J shed 8 bases, and the junction held 11 bases outside the gene matches. The CDR3 reads CSVRLAGAVGDEQFF. The CDR3 DNA is TGCAGCGTCAGACTAGCGGGAGCGGTGGGGGATGAGCAGTTCTTC.

The J gene is TRBJ1-1, the V gene TRBV14; unclear D gene. The length of the CDR3 is 13 residues. Germline lookup yields CDR1 SGHDN and CDR2 FVKESK. The V end was cut by 4 bases, the J end by 0 bases, with 6 bases between. The CDR3 DNA is TGTGCCAGCAGCCGGTCTTTGAACACTGAAGCTTTCTTT. The encoded protein is CASSRSLNTEAFF.

The rearrangement uses TRBV7-2 and TRBJ2-3; no clear D. The V end lost 1 base, the J end lost 4 bases, and 6 bases lay between the germline ends. CDR1 is SGHTA and CDR2 is FQGNSA in the germline V gene. The CDR3 sequence is 13 residues long. The CDR3 region has the DNA TGTGCCAGCAGCTTAGTAGGTTCAGATACGCAGTATTTT. It translates to CASSLVGSDTQYF.

At least ten counts were recorded for this clone. A read error may produce the germline difference seen at one junction end. The chain is built from TRBV27 and TRBJ2-3; D not certain. The CDR3 is 13 residues long. Germline V gene lookup returns CDR1 MNHEY and CDR2 SMNVEV (reference sequence). The CDR3 DNA sequence: TGTGCCAGCAGTGTATCGACAAGAGCTACGCAGTATTTT. Translated: CASSVSTRATQYF.

The rearrangement joins TRBV2 to TRBJ1-1, with unresolved D. The V and J ends lost 11 bases and 4 bases respectively, with 20 bases between them. CDR1 and CDR2 from the germline V gene are SNHLY and FYNNEI. The CDR3 has 14 amino acids. The CDR3: CAPTPGRKGTEAFF. The DNA for the CDR3 is TGTGCCCCCACGCCAGGAAGGAAGGGCACTGAAGCTTTCTTT.

This clone was recorded a few times. The V and J genes are TRBV28 and TRBJ2-7; unclear D gene. The V gene's germline CDR1 is MDHEN and CDR2 SYDVKM. The CDR3 consists of 13 residues. V lost 6 bases and J lost 3, with 12 bases in between. CDR3 sequence: CASSLPGGYEQYF. CDR3 in DNA: TGTGCCAGCAGCCTCCCGGGTGGCTACGAGCAGTACTTC.

This chain joins TRBV5-1 and TRBJ1-2; 7 bases agree with TRBD1. This CDR3 comprises 13 residues. Germline loops: CDR1 SGHRS, CDR2 YFSETQ. J was trimmed by 4 bases and V by 4 bases; bases with no gene match: 4. The CDR3 DNA reads TGCGCCAGCAGCGAAAGGGACAGCTATGGCTACACCTTC. Protein sequence: CASSERDSYGYTF. Drawing the rest from reference TRBV5-1 and TRBJ1-2, the complete variable domain is KAGVTQTPRYLIKTRGQQVTLSCSPISGHRSVSWYQQTPGQGLQFLFEYFSETQRNKGNFPGRFSGRQFSNSRSEMNVSTLELGDSALYLCASSERDSYGYTFGSGTRLTVV.

This rearrangement joins TRBV5-6 to TRBJ2-5; D is possibly TRBD2 (6 bases). The CDR3 sequence is 13 residues long. V lost 4 bases and J lost 5, with 12 bases in between. Germline V lookup: CDR1 SGHDT, CDR2 YYEEEE. CDR3 sequence reads: CASSEDYVETQYF. DNA of the CDR3: TGTGCCAGCAGCGAGGACTACGTGGAGACCCAGTACTTC.

This sequence joins TRBV9 and TRBJ2-5, with 9 bases lining up with TRBD1. The CDR3 contains 16 residues. The germline V gene has CDR1 SGDLS and CDR2 YYNGEE. V shed 0 bases, J shed 2 bases, and the junction held 5 bases outside the gene matches. The CDR3, as DNA: TGTGCCAGCAGCGTAGATGGGACAGGGTGGCAAGAGACCCAGTACTTC. The encoded protein is CASSVDGTGWQETQYF.